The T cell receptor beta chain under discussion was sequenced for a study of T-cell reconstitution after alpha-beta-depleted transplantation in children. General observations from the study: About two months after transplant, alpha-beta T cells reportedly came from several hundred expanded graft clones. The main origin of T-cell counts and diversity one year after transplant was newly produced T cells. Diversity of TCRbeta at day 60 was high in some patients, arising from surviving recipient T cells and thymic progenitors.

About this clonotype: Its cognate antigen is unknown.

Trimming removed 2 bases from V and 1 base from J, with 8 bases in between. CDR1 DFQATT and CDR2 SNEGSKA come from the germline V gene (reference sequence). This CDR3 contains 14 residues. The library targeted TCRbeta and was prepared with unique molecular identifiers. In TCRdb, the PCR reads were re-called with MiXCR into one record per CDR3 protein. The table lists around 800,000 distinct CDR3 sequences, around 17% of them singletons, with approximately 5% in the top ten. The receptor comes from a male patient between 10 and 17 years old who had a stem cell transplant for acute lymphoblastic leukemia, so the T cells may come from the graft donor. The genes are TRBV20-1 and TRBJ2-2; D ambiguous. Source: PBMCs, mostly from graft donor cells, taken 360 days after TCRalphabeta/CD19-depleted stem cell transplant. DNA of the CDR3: TGCAGTGCTAGATCCCAGCTGAACACCGGGGAGCTGTTTTTT. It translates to CSARSQLNTGELFF.